Following are 10 T cell receptor beta chains from one sample sequenced in a study of human T cells and chemical hapten exposure. Via MiXCR, TCRdb re-called the RACE reads, giving one row per CDR3 protein. The sample records tens of thousands of distinct CDR3 sequences, around 7% being singletons. Described time point: pre-sensitization, week 0. The treatment here: therapeutic diphenylcyclopropenone sensitization with weekly scalp DPC. Sample: whole blood, taken in connection with sensitization to the hapten diphenylcyclopropenone (DPC). The receptor set was obtained from a woman in her twenties or thirties with alopecia areata. Some clones in this sample may be carry-over from other donors' samples.

This clonotype was detected many times. This chain joins TRBV5-6 and TRBJ2-7, with 9 bases matching TRBD1. The CDR3 spans 13 residues. The trim removed 4 bases at V and 3 bases at J, leaving 2 bases unmatched. The germline gives CDR1 SGHDT, CDR2 YYEEEE. CDR3 region: CASSRGQGYEQYF. The DNA of the CDR3 is TGTGCCAGCAGCCGGGGACAGGGCTACGAGCAGTACTTC.

In its sample, this clonotype was seen many times. The chain couples TRBV12-3 or TRBV12-4 to TRBJ2-3, with 9 nucleotides matching TRBD2. The CDR3 sequence is 16 residues long. Trimming at V came to 3 bases and at J to 4 bases, leaving 8 bases not matched to a gene. The CDR3 sequence is CASSLWAGGPADTQYF. The DNA of the CDR3 is TGTGCCAGCAGTTTGTGGGCGGGGGGGCCAGCAGATACGCAGTATTTT.

Ten or more counts support this clonotype. The V call is TRBV30, the J call TRBJ2-1; D is unclear. Per germline, CDR1 GTSNPN and CDR2 SVGIG (reference sequence). The CDR3 has 14 amino acids. V lost 2 bases and J lost 0, with 8 bases in between. The chain's CDR3 is CAWSTYHSYNEQFF. The CDR3 DNA sequence: TGTGCCTGGAGTACCTATCACTCCTACAATGAGCAGTTCTTC.

This clonotype was detected many times. The chain joins TRBV3-1 to TRBJ2-5; TRBD2 aligns across 11 bases. The CDR3 is 18 residues long. CDR1 and CDR2 (germline): LGHDT, YNNKEL (reference sequence). Germline trimming cut 2 bases from V and 2 bases from J; bases unmatched to any gene: 10. This chain's CDR3 is CASSQKLAGGELQETQYF. The CDR3 DNA reads TGTGCCAGCAGCCAAAAGTTAGCGGGGGGGGAGCTTCAAGAGACCCAGTACTTC.

Regarding this clonotype: A much larger clone sits a single nucleotide away, making a read error possible. This chain joins TRBV2 and TRBJ1-1; D gene unclear. The germline CDR1 and CDR2 sequences are SNHLY and FYNNEI. CDR3 length: 14 residues. The CDR3 spells CASSGVGSNTKAFF. CDR3 DNA: TGTGCCAGCAGTGGTGTCGGATCGAACACTAAAGCTTTCTTT.

This clonotype was counted ten times or more. This chain uses TRBV2 with TRBJ2-5; D gene unclear. CDR3 length equals 14 residues. Trimming removed 3 bases at V and 0 bases at J, with 8 bases between. Looked up from germline, CDR1 is SNHLY and CDR2 is FYNNEI. This chain's CDR3 is CASSDAEYQETQYF. In DNA form, the CDR3 reads TGTGCCAGCAGTGATGCGGAGTACCAAGAGACCCAGTACTTC.

Ten or more counts support this clonotype. This chain joins TRBV29-1 and TRBJ2-5, with TRBD1 identical over 7 bases. The germline CDR1 and CDR2 sequences are SQVTM and ANQGSEA. V lost 6 bases, J lost 5 bases, and 12 bases stayed unmatched. This CDR3 has 14 residues. CDR3 DNA: TGCAGCGTCGCTAAGACAGGGTCCCGTGAGACCCAGTACTTC. It is translated as CSVAKTGSRETQYF.

The genes are TRBV7-9 and TRBJ1-2; D gene ambiguous. Germline V gives CDR1 SEHNR, CDR2 FQNEAQ (reference sequence). V shed 6 bases and J shed 2 bases, with 13 bases lying between them. The CDR3 has 14 amino acids. CDR3 region: CASSSTLLNYGYTF. The DNA for the CDR3 is TGTGCCAGCAGTTCGACACTACTCAACTATGGCTACACCTTC.

This clonotype was counted ten times or more. This chain connects TRBV20-1 to TRBJ1-4; D is perhaps TRBD1 (6 bases). This CDR3 has 14 residues. CDR1 DFQATT and CDR2 SNEGSKA come from the germline V gene (reference sequence). V was clipped by 6 bases and J by 0 bases, with 11 bases between them. DNA of the CDR3: TGCAGTGCGACGACAGGTGCAACTAATGAAAAACTGTTTTTT. Protein sequence: CSATTGATNEKLFF.

Of note for this clonotype: With a much larger clone just one base away, this may be a read error. This chain uses TRBV12-3 or TRBV12-4 with TRBJ1-1; TRBD1 matches 7 bases. There are 16 residues in the CDR3. J was trimmed by 0 bases and V by 9 bases; bases with no gene match: 13. This CDR3 is CARSQGVVYMNTEAFF. The CDR3 DNA follows: TGTGCCAGAAGTCAGGGGGTGGTCTACATGAACACTGAAGCTTTCTTT.